The clone carrying this T cell receptor beta chain has ten or more counts. Its antigen is unknown. Trimming stripped 6 bases from V and 8 bases from J, with 19 bases between. The CDR3 is 14 amino acids. Germline V gene data show CDR1 as DFQATT and CDR2 as SNEGSKA (reference sequence). Preparing the TCRbeta library involved the use of unique molecular identifiers. TCRdb reprocessed the PCR reads via MiXCR and lists one record per CDR3 protein. The repertoire consists of around 700,000 distinct CDR3 sequences, with roughly 13% occurring once and the leading ten covering around 0.79%. This entry comes from a study of T-cell reconstitution after alpha-beta-depleted transplantation in children. Regarding the study as a whole: Most T-cell counts and diversity one year after the transplant came from T cells that were newly produced.

The receptor was isolated from a girl aged 2 to 10 with congenital amegakaryocytic thrombocytopenia, due to receive a stem cell transplant. The sequencing here drew on PBMCs, taken before TCRalphabeta/CD19-depleted stem cell transplant. The chain uses TRBV20-1 and TRBJ1-4; weak D call: TRBD1 (5 bases). The CDR3 protein is CSASKAARGEKLFF. DNA of the CDR3: TGCAGTGCCTCGAAAGCAGCAAGGGGCGAAAAACTGTTTTTT.